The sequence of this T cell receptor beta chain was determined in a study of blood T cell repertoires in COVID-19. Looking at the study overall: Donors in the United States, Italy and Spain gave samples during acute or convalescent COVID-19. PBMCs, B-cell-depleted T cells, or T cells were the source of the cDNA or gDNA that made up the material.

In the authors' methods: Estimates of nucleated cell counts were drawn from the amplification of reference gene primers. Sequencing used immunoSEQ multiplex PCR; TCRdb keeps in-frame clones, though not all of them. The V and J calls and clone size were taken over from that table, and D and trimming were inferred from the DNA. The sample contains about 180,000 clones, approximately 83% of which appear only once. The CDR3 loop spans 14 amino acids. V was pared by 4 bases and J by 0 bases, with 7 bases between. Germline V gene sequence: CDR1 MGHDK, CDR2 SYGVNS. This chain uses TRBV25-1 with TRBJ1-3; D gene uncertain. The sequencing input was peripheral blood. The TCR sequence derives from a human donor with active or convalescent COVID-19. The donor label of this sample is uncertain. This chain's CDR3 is CASSGTASGNTIYF. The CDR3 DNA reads TGTGCCAGCAGTGGGACTGCCTCTGGAAACACCATATATTTT.